The subject of this entry is one T cell receptor beta chain. Its target is unknown. The record originates from a study of T cells expressing NK-cell markers. Study results and caveats: HCMV specificity was not established for the expanded NKG2C+ T cell clones.

The TCR beta cDNA came from 5'RACE template switching with UMIs. Following a re-call of the 5' RACE reads, TCRdb has one entry per CDR3 protein and lacks DNA. The sample's table shows 550,000 to 600,000 distinct CDR3 sequences. CDR3 length: 15 amino acids. Germline CDR1 is SGHTA and CDR2 is FQGNSA. This receptor was identified in a man between 18 and 29 years old in good health. V is TRBV7-2 and J is TRBJ1-5. The sample taken for sequencing was blood T cells: a sorted CD56 or NKG2C T cell subset, CD4+ or CD8+ T cells, or bulk PBMC T cells (not recorded which). This CDR3 is CASSLDPGYNQPQHF. Drawing the rest from reference TRBV7-2 and TRBJ1-5, the complete variable domain is GAGVSQSPSNKVTEKGKDVELRCDPISGHTALYWYRQSLGQGLEFLIYFQGNSAPDKSGLPSDRFSAERTGGSVSTLTIQRTQQEDSAVYLCASSLDPGYNQPQHFGDGTRLSIL.